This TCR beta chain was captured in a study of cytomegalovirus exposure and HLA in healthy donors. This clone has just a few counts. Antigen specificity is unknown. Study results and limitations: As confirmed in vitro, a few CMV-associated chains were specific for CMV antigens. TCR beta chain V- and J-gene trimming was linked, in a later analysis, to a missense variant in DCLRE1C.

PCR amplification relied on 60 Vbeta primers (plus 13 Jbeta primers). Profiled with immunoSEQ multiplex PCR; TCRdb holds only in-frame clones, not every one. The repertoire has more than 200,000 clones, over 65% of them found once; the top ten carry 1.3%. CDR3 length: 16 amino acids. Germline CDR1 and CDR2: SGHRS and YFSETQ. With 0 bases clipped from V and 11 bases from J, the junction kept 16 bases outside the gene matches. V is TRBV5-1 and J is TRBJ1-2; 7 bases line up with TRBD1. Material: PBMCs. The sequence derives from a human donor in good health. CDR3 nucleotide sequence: TGCGCCAGCAGCTTGGGCATCGGACAGGCGTACCGGAGATACACCTTC. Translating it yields CASSLGIGQAYRRYTF.